This TCR beta chain was profiled in a study of graft-versus-host responses after intestinal transplantation. Study-level background: Every transplant recipient was induced with anti-thymocyte globulin, then maintained on tacrolimus and steroids for two to three years.

Produced via immunoSEQ multiplex PCR; TCRdb's table is partial and in-frame only. The table includes roughly 69,000 clones, roughly 92% detected once. Germline trimming cut 10 bases from V and 3 bases from J; bases unmatched to any gene: 10. In germline, CDR1 is LNHDA, CDR2 SQIVND (reference sequence). This CDR3 has 14 amino acids. The chain uses TRBV19 and TRBJ1-2; 8 bases align to TRBD1. The clonotype originates from a human patient who received an intestinal transplant, so some T cells may come from the graft donor. The sequencing here drew on bone marrow, taken 734 days after intestinal transplantation. The CDR3 coding sequence is TGTGCCACCCGGACAGGGAAAGGCCACTATGGCTACACCTTC. This translates into CATRTGKGHYGYTF.